This TCR beta chain is from a study of cytomegalovirus exposure and HLA in healthy donors listed by TCRdb under 2017. About the study as a whole: According to an earlier analysis of a few hundred of the donors, 150 million to 200 million T cells yielded roughly 110 million unique TCR beta sequences and around 300 Gb of sequence data. About 330 gigabases of sequencing data and 75 million to 85 million unique TCR sequences made up an early release that covered nearly 650 HLA-typed donors. The study profiled the T cell repertoires of around 700 subjects by immunosequencing and related them to cytomegalovirus serostatus. Every repertoire in the discovery cohort had been generated on one and the same sequencing platform. Among the roughly 390 genotyped donors, under 90% belonged to the genetic ancestry cluster associated with self-reported Caucasian donors. Across around 400 genotyped donors of the cohort, an average of approximately 220,000 unique TCR beta nucleotide sequences per donor were sequenced, and roughly 17% of those sequences were non-productive. Donor age, sex, ethnicity and CMV serostatus were compiled together with the repertoire data. In a later genetic analysis, genome-wide SNP genotypes for about 60% of the 666 donors were used, and that subset was treated as a discovery cohort. The number of donors typed differed by locus, with about 629-630 for A, B, C, DRB1 and DQB1, 522 for DQA1, 600 to 610 for DPA1, and approximately 470 for DPB1. In an earlier analysis of roughly 580 of the donors, high-throughput TCR beta sequencing was used to judge whether each TCR beta V gene segment behaved as functional or pseudogenic. To predict cytomegalovirus infection status, the study brought together high-throughput TCR immunosequencing, statistical association of individual TCRs with disease status, and machine learning. Five DR-DQ haplotypes were handled as single units for association and clustering, since linkage in the cohort was strong. A later analysis re-examined previously published TCR beta repertoires from just over 650 donors and added high-resolution HLA genotyping to investigate patterns of TCR occurrence. The study aimed to test whether signatures of past pathogen exposure could be identified by cataloging public T cell receptors. In the later analysis, no new phenotypic data were used to find candidate immune exposures; instead, reliance was placed on TCR beta sequences and their occurrence across donors. Class I and class II HLA loci were covered by the typing at four-digit resolution. Along with the approximately 700-subject first cohort, a separate validation cohort of over a hundred different subjects was used.

Receptor amplification or capture employed the immunoSEQ multiplex PCR assay. The multiplex PCR relied on a mix of 60 forward primers for TCR Vbeta segments and 13 reverse primers for TCR Jbeta segments. Amplification of the CDR3 region of rearranged TCR beta genes was performed with a multiplex PCR assay on genomic DNA. On the Illumina HiSeq System, the amplified TCR beta libraries were sequenced as 87-base-pair reads. The published analysis was carried out like this. Across the 670 or so repertoires, a later analysis counted tens of millions of unique TCR beta chains, 8.5 million to 12 million of which were shared by at least two donors. A nearest-neighbor algorithm error-corrected the raw reads and collapsed the reads into unique sequences, merging closely related sequences to remove PCR and sequencing errors. V, D and J gene segments were assigned by aligning CDR3 sequences to IMGT reference sequences. For a sequence to be retained, at least a six-nucleotide match to both a V gene segment and a J gene segment was required. Rearrangements were called productive when the CDR3 lacked stop codons and stayed in frame with V and J; all others were non-productive. Following IMGT convention, CDR3 was defined as the stretch from the second conserved V-encoded cysteine up to the conserved J-encoded phenylalanine. In an earlier analysis of around 600 of the donors, sequences lacking an unambiguous match to a single V gene segment were excluded. In an earlier analysis of roughly 500 of the donors, V segments were called functional above 56.7% productive rearrangements and were called segregating when the between-donor standard deviation exceeded 5%. A statistical classification framework was built to diagnose cytomegalovirus status from the catalog of TCR beta chain sequences. In a later analysis, TCR nucleotide sequences were compared against IMGT/GENE-DB human TR gene sequences so that V and J genes could be assigned. In a later analysis, CDR3 sequences and most-parsimonious VDJ recombination scenarios were assigned using the TCRdist pipeline. In a later analysis, each TCR beta chain was defined by its CDR3 amino acid sequence together with its V-gene family, and reads lacking a unique V-gene family were excluded. To address suspected cross-contamination and a sequencing artifact, a later analysis removed 450 to 700 highly shared, low-generation-probability nucleotide sequences. In a later analysis, a clonal expansion index was calculated for each public chain from normalized within-repertoire ranks of inferred template counts. A later analysis computed generation probabilities with a VDJ recombination model fitted to out-of-frame rearrangements, and checked the results against IGoR. Hypergeometric tests were used in a later analysis to score TCR-TCR, TCR-HLA and TCR-CMV co-occurrence, with a repertoire-size bias correction applied to the TCR pairs. In a later analysis, false discovery rates were estimated by permuting HLA or CMV assignments 20 times. In a later analysis, co-occurring TCRs were grouped with DBSCAN, and TCRdist sequence similarity was added when clustering was performed within HLA-allele-positive subsets. For co-occurrence clustering, repertoires with fewer than 30,000 or more than 120,000 public chains were excluded, along with four or five repertoires with anomalous nucleotide sharing. This is the immuneACCESS table as TCRdb keeps it, with only in-frame sequences that have V and J called. A part of the clones is gone; compared with another copy, unresolved V genes explain less than half, and the rest is unexplained. V, J and clone size derive from that table, while D and trimming were established from the DNA sequence. Within this sample are about 190,000 clones, with 78% of them counted one time only. The biggest ten clones account for 14% of the sample.

Of note for this clone: Its cognate antigen has yet to be identified. No clone much larger than this one lies a single base away; base qualities are absent.

Findings and caveats that apply to the study as a whole: Linkage disequilibrium might explain the correlated functional status among segregating V segments, but an unknown experimental factor could not be ruled out. The study gave a list of 150 to 200 TCR beta chains associated with cytomegalovirus. Several of the top co-occurrence clusters appeared to be linked to parvovirus B19, influenza, CMV and Epstein-Barr virus, according to a later analysis. The authors suggested that the approach could potentially be generalized to other disease states and immunological phenotypes. According to a later analysis, TCR association rates differed among HLA loci, with DRB1 alleles showing the most associated TCRs and HLA-C alleles showing the fewest. Because counts were too low, under 20 rarely observed V segments, including chromosome 9 orphons, were left out of the earlier analysis of roughly 600 of the donors. Compared with equally common non-associated chains, HLA-associated TCR beta chains in a later analysis were more clonally expanded and had lower generation probabilities. A few of the identified cytomegalovirus-associated TCR beta chains were confirmed in vitro to be specific for cytomegalovirus antigens. Most CMV-associated TCR beta chains appeared to be HLA-restricted in a later analysis, and the HLA associations seemed to be driven largely by CMV exposure. Most TCR sequences were seen in very few donors, while some public TCRs were found in many individuals. Sequencing depth was assumed to be roughly uniform across donors in the presence/absence analyses, though that assumption may not hold. A cluster of highly shared sequence variants was judged likely to be a technical artifact of the sequencing pipeline. In both the original and validation cohorts, the classifier was reported to diagnose cytomegalovirus status with high specificity and sensitivity. The only immune exposure information available for the cohort was CMV serostatus. When HLA alleles, especially DR and DQ, strongly co-occurred, attributing TCR associations to individual alleles was difficult. Broadly in line with IMGT annotations, most TCR beta V segments showed up in productive rearrangements about 87% or about 30% of the time in an earlier analysis of several hundred of the donors. Because HLA typing was missing for some donors at each locus, association tests included only the typed subset. A further reported finding was that TCR beta sequences accurately predicted the HLA-A and HLA-B alleles for most subjects in the first cohort. At a false discovery rate of 0.05, a later analysis linked 16,000 or so TCR beta sequences to specific HLA alleles. In this cohort, only TCR beta chains were sequenced, and detectable features were limited by the absence of alpha or paired-chain data. A later genetic analysis associated a missense DCLRE1C variant with V-gene and J-gene trimming of TCR beta chains, and an independent cohort replicated the association. Compared with the roughly 670-donor mean, donors in an Asian-associated ancestry cluster had fewer N-insertions in productive TCRs, according to a later genetic analysis.

The cohort was made up of 500 to 800 healthy bone marrow donors. All cohort members were sampled while nominally healthy, although unrecorded immune exposures were likely present. The donor was CMV seropositive and was included in the group of some 290 seropositive cohort members. Every donor gave a peripheral blood sample, and the peripheral blood mononuclear cells from that sample were used for TCR beta sequencing. Genomic DNA extraction from the blood cell samples was performed with the Qiagen DNeasy Blood Extraction Kit. Sequenced sample: PBMCs. This TCR came from a woman under 40 in good health and CMV-seropositive.

DNA sequence: TGTGCCAGCAGCTTGGCAGGGTCTCTCGAGCAGTACTTC. It codes for CASSLAGSLEQYF. The chain is assembled from TRBV7-8 and TRBJ2-7; perhaps TRBD1 is the D gene, with 5 bases matching. Inclusive of the bounding cysteine and phenylalanine, the CDR3 is 13 residues long. The DNA shown is the 39-base CDR3, in frame from base 1. V is clipped by 3 bases and J by 6 bases, and the sequence between their germline boundaries is 12 bases long. CDR1 and CDR2 were assigned from the germline V gene as SGHVS and FQNEAQ.